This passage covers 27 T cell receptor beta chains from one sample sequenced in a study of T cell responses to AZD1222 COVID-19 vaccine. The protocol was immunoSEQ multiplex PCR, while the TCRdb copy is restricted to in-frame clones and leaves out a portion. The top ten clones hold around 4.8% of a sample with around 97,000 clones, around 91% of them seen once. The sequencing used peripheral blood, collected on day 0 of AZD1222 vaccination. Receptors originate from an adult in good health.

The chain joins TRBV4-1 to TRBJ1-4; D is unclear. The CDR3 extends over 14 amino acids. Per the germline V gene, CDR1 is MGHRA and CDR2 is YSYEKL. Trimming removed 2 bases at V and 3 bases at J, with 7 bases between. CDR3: CASSQPRPNEKLFF. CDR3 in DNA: TGCGCCAGCAGCCAACCCCGGCCTAATGAAAAACTGTTTTTT.

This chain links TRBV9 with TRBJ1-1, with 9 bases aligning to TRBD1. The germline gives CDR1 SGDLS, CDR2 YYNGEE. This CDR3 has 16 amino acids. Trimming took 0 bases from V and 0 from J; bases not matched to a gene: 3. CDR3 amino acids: CASSVATGGLNTEAFF. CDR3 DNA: TGTGCCAGCAGCGTAGCCACAGGGGGCCTGAACACTGAAGCTTTCTTT.

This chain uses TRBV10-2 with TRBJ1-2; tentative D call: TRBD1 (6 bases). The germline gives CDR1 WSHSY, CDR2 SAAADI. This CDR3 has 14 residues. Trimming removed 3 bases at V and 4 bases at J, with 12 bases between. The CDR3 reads CASSDAGVAYGYTF. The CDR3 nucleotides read TGCGCCAGCAGTGATGCAGGGGTCGCCTATGGCTACACCTTC.

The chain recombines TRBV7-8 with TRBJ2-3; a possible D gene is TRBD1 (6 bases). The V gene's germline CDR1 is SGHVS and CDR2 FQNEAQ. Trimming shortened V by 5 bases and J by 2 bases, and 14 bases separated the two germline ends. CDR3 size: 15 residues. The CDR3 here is CASSQLGALTDTQYF. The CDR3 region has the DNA TGTGCCAGCAGCCAGCTGGGGGCCCTCACAGATACGCAGTATTTT. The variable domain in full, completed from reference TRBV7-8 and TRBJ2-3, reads GAGVSQSPRYKVAKRGQDVALRCDPISGHVSLFWYQQALGQGPEFLTYFQNEAQLDKSGLPSDRFFAERPEGSVSTLKIQRTQQEDSAVYLCASSQLGALTDTQYFGPGTRLTVL.

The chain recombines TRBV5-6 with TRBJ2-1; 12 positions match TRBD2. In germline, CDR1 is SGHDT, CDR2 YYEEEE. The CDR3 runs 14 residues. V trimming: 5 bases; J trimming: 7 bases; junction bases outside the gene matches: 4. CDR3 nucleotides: TGTGCCAGCAGAGGACTAGCGGGGCCTAATGAGCAGTTCTTC. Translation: CASRGLAGPNEQFF.

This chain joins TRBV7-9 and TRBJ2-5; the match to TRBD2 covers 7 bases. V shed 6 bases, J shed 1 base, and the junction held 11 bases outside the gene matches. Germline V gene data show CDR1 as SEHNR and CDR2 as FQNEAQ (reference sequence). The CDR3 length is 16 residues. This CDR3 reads CASRTVGASGQETQYF. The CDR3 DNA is TGTGCCAGCAGGACTGTTGGGGCTAGCGGCCAAGAGACCCAGTACTTC. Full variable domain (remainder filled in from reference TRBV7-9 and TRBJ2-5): DTGVSQNPRHKITKRGQNVTFRCDPISEHNRLYWYRQTLGQGPEFLTYFQNEAQLEKSRLLSDRFSAERPKGSFSTLEIQRTEQGDSAMYLCASRTVGASGQETQYFGPGTRLLVL.

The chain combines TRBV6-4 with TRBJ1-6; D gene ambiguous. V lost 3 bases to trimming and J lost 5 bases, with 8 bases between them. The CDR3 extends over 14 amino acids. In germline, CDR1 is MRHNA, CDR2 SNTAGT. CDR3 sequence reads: CASSEQFDNSPLHF. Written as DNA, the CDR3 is TGTGCCAGCAGTGAACAATTCGATAATTCACCCCTCCACTTT.

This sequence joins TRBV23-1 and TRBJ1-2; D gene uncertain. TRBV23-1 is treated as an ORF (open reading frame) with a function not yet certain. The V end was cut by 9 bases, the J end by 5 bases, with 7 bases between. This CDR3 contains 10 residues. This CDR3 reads CARAKYGYTF. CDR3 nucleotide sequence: TGCGCCAGGGCGAAATATGGCTACACCTTC.

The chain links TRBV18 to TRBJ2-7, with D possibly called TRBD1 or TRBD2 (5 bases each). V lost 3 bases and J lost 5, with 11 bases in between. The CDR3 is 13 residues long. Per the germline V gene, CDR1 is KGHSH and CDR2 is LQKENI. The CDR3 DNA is TGTGCCAGCTCACCCCCCGGGACGCACGAGCAGTACTTC. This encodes CASSPPGTHEQYF.

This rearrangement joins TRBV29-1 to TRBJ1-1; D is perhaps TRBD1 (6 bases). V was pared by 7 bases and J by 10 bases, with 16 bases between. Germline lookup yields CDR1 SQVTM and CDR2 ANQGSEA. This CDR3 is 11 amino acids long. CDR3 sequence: CSGWGLARAFF. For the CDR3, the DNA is TGCAGCGGGTGGGGGCTAGCTCGAGCTTTCTTT.

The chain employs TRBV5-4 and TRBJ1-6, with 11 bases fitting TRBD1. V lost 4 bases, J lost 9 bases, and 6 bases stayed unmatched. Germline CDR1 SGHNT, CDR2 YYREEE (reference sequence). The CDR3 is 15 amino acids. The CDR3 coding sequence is TGTGCCAGCAGCAACCGGGACAGGGGGATTTCACCCCTCCACTTT. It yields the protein CASSNRDRGISPLHF.

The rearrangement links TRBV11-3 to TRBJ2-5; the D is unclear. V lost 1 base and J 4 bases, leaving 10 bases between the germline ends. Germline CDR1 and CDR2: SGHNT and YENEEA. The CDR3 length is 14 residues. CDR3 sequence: CASSLGPKGETQYF. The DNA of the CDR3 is TGTGCCAGCAGCTTAGGGCCCAAGGGAGAGACCCAGTACTTC.

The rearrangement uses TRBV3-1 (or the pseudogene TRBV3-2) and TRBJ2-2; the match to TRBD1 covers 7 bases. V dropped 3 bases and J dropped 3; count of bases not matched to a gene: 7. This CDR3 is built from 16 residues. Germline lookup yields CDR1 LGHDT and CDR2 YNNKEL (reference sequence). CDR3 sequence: CASSHPGRGHTGELFF. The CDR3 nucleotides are TGTGCCAGCAGCCACCCCGGAAGGGGGCACACCGGGGAGCTGTTTTTT.

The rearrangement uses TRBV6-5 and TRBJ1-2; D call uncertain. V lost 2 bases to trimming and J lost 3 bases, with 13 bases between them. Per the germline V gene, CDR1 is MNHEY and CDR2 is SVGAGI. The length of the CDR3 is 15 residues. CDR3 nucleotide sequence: TGTGCCAGCAGTTACGTAGGCAGCGTTTACTATGGCTACACCTTC. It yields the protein CASSYVGSVYYGYTF.

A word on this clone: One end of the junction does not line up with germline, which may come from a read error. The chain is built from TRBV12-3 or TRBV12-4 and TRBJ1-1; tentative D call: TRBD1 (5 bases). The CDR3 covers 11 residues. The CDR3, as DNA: TGTGCCAGCAGCTTAGGGGTTAAAGCTTTCTTT. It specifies CASSLGVKAFF.

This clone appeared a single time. CDR3 bases: TGTGCCAGCAGTTACCGGGGGGACCCCACAGATACGCAGTATTTT. Translated: CASSYRGDPTDTQYF. The gene calls are TRBV6-5 and TRBJ2-3, with 7 nucleotides matching TRBD2. Trimming at V came to 2 bases and at J to 2 bases, leaving 4 bases not matched to a gene. The CDR3 has 15 amino acids. Germline V lookup: CDR1 MNHEY, CDR2 SVGAGI.

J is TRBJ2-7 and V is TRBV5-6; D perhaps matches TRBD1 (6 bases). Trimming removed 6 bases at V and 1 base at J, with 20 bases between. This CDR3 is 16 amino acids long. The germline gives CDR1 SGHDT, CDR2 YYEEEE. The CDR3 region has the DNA TGTGCCAGCACAGCCTTGGGCAGGGGTATTTCCTACGAGCAGTACTTC. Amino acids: CASTALGRGISYEQYF.

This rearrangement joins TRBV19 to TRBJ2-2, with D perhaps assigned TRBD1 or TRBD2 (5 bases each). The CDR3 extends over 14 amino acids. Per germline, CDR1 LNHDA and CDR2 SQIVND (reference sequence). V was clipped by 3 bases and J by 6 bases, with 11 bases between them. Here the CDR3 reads CASSIPGRAGELFF. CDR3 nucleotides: TGTGCCAGTAGTATCCCGGGACGAGCCGGGGAGCTGTTTTTT.

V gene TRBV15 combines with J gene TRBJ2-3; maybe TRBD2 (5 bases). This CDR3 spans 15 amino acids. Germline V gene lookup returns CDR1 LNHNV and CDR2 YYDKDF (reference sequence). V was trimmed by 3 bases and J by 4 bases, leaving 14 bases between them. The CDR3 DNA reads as TGTGCCACCAGCAGTGAGGTTGAGGGTCCAGATACGCAGTATTTT. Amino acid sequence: CATSSEVEGPDTQYF.

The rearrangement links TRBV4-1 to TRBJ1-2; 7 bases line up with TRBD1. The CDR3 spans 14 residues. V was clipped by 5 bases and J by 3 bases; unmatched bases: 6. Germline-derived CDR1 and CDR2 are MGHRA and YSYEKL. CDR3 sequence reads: CASSEQGLDYGYTF. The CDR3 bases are TGCGCCAGCAGCGAACAGGGGTTAGACTATGGCTACACCTTC.

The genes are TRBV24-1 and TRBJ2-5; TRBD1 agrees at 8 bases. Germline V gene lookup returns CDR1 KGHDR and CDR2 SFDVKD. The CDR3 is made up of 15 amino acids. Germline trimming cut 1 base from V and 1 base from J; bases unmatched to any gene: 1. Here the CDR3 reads CATSDFQGAQETQYF. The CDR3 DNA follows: TGTGCCACCAGTGATTTCCAGGGGGCCCAAGAGACCCAGTACTTC.

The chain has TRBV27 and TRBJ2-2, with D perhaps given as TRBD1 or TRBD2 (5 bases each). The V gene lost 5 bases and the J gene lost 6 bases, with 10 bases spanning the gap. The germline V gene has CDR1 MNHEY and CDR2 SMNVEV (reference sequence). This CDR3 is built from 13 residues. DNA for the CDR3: TGTGCCAGCAGTATGACGGGGCCCGGGGAGCTGTTTTTT. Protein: CASSMTGPGELFF.

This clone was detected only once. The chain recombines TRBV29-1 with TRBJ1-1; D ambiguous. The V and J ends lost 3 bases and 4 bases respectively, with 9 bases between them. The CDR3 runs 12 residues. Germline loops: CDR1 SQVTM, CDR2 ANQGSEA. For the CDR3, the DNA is TGCAGCGTTGAGTCCGGGATCACTGAAGCTTTCTTT. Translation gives CSVESGITEAFF. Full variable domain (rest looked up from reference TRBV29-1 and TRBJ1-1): SAVISQKPSRDICQRGTSLTIQCQVDSQVTMMFWYRQQPGQSLTLIATANQGSEATYESGFVIDKFPISRPNLTFSTLTVSNMSPEDSSIYLCSVESGITEAFFGQGTRLTVV.

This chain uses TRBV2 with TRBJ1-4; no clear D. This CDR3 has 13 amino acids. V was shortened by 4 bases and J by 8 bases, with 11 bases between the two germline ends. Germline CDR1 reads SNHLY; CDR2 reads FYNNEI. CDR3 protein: CASSVERREKLFF. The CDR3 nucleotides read TGTGCCAGCAGTGTAGAACGTAGGGAAAAACTGTTTTTT.

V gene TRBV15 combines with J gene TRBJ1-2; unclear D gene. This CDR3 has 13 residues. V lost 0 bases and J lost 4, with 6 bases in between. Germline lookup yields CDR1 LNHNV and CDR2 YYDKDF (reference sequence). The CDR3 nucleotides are TGTGCCACCAGCAGAGATATCAGCTATGGCTACACCTTC. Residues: CATSRDISYGYTF.

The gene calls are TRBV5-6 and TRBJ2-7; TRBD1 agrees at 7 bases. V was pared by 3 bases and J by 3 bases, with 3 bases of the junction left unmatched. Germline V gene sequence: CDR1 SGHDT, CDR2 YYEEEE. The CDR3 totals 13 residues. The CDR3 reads CASSWDSYYEQYF. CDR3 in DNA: TGTGCCAGCAGCTGGGACAGCTACTACGAGCAGTACTTC.

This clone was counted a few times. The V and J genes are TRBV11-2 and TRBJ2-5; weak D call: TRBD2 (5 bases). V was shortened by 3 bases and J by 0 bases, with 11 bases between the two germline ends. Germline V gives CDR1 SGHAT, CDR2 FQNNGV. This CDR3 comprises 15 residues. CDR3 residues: CASSFLHGDQETQYF. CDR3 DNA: TGTGCCAGCAGCTTTTTACACGGGGACCAAGAGACCCAGTACTTC.